This T cell receptor (beta chain) appears in the sequencing data of a study of cytomegalovirus exposure and HLA in healthy donors. General observations from the study: Through in vitro validation, three CMV-associated chains were shown to be specific for CMV antigens.

Points on this clone: What it binds is unknown.

The PCR had 60 Vbeta and 13 Jbeta primers. Data came from immunoSEQ multiplex PCR; TCRdb stores just in-frame clones and leaves some out. Of 90,000 to 100,000 clones in the sample, around 80% were seen once. Trimming cost V 2 bases and J 4 bases; bases outside gene matches: 5. CDR3 length equals 15 residues. Germline CDR1 LNHNV, CDR2 YYDKDF (reference sequence). The sequence derives from a young man in good health and CMV-seronegative. V gene TRBV15 combines with J gene TRBJ1-3; 7 nucleotides agree with TRBD1. Input material: PBMCs. CDR3 sequence: CATSRITGVGNTIYF. CDR3 DNA sequence: TGTGCCACCAGCAGAATCACAGGGGTCGGAAACACCATATATTTT.